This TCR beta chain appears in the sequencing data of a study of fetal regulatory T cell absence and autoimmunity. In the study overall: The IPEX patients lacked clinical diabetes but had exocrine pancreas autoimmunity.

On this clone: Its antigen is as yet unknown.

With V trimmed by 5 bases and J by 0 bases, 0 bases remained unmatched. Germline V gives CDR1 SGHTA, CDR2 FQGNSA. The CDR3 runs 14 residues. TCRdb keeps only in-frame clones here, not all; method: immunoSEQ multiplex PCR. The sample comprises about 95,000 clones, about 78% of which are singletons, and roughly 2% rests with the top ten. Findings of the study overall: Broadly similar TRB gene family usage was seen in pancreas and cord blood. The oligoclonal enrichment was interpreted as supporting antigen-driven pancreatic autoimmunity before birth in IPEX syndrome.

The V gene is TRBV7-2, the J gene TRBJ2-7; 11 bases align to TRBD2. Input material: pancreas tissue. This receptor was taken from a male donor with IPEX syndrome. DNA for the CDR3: TGTGCCAGCAGCACTAGCGGGGGCTCCTACGAGCAGTACTTC. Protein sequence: CASSTSGGSYEQYF.